A single sample is the source of the 26 T cell receptor beta chains below, sequenced in a study of blood T cells in healthy people across ages (dated by TCRdb to the mid-2010s). Libraries were built with 5' RACE. Instrument used: Illumina HiSeq 2500. The second PCR ran for roughly 6 to 11 cycles and used a J-beta primer mix along with a sample-barcoded 5' primer. TCRdb took the public reads, trimmed them with fastp at Q25, ran MiXCR for clone calling and kept in-frame beta chains. Rows with one shared CDR3 protein collapse into an entry with the most common genes and DNA. Across this sample there are some 1.1 million distinct CDR3 sequences, with 30% to 40% seen only once. The ten largest clones add up to around 13% of the sample. The source material was blood. The source of these receptors is a man aged 18 to 29 in good health.

V usage is TRBV9 and J usage is TRBJ1-1; D possibly corresponds to TRBD1 (5 bases). The CDR3 covers 15 residues. Germline assignment: CDR1 SGDLS and CDR2 YYNGEE. V shed 4 bases and J shed 0 bases, with 13 bases lying between them. This CDR3 is CASSPSGRLNTEAFF. Here the CDR3 DNA reads TGTGCCAGCAGCCCATCGGGGCGGCTGAACACTGAAGCTTTCTTT.

The V gene is TRBV11-2, the J gene TRBJ2-1, with 10 bases identical to TRBD2. The J segment lost 6 bases and the V segment lost 3 bases, leaving 5 bases of the junction unmatched. The CDR3 runs 15 residues. Germline V gives CDR1 SGHAT, CDR2 FQNNGV. The CDR3 coding sequence is TGTGCCAGCAGCTTGCTTAGCGGGGGGTTCAATGAGCAGTTCTTC. Residues: CASSLLSGGFNEQFF.

This clonotype was seen more than once but under ten times. V usage is TRBV3-1 and J usage is TRBJ1-1, with 7 bases matching TRBD1. Germline V lookup: CDR1 LGHDT, CDR2 YNNKEL (reference sequence). This CDR3 is built from 12 residues. Germline trimming cut 10 bases from V and 0 bases from J; bases unmatched to any gene: 2. In nucleotides, the CDR3 is TGTGCCACCGGGACAGTGAACACTGAAGCTTTCTTT. Translation gives CATGTVNTEAFF.

The chain has TRBV6-2 or TRBV6-3 and TRBJ2-4, with D tentatively TRBD1 or TRBD2 (5 bases each). The J call is doubtful: the DNA matches TRBJ2-7 better. Germline V lookup: CDR1 MNHEY, CDR2 SVGEGT. There are 12 residues in the CDR3. The CDR3 loop reads CASSRGPVEQYF. CDR3 DNA: TGTGCCAGCAGCCGGGGACCAGTCGAGCAGTACTTC.

V gene TRBV6-2 or TRBV6-3 combines with J gene TRBJ2-3; D ambiguous. The CDR3 has 13 amino acids. V lost 4 bases and J 7 bases, leaving 12 bases between the germline ends. Germline V lookup: CDR1 MNHEY, CDR2 SVGEGT. The CDR3 spells CASSFGRTNTQYF. CDR3 coding DNA: TGTGCCAGCAGTTTCGGACGAACTAATACGCAGTATTTT.

This clonotype was recorded many times. The rearrangement uses TRBV2 and TRBJ1-2; D possibly corresponds to TRBD1 (6 bases). Germline loops: CDR1 SNHLY, CDR2 FYNNEI. The V end was cut by 8 bases, the J end by 8 bases, with 9 bases between. The CDR3 consists of 10 residues. In DNA form, the CDR3 reads TGTGCCAGCGGGGGGGCCGGCTACACCTTC. Translated: CASGGAGYTF.

Regarding this clonotype: One junction end does not reproduce the germline sequence, and a read error may be involved. V usage is TRBV19 and J usage is TRBJ2-1; 13 bases fit TRBD2. Germline CDR1 and CDR2: LNHDA and SQIVND (reference sequence). This CDR3 has 16 amino acids. CDR3 region: CASSITGLAGTNEKFF. CDR3 in DNA: TGTGCCAGTAGTATTACGGGACTAGCGGGAACGAATGAGAAGTTCTTC.

V usage is TRBV5-5 and J usage is TRBJ1-2; tentatively, D is TRBD1 (5 bases). V shed 0 bases and J shed 4 bases, with 13 bases lying between them. This CDR3 comprises 15 residues. Germline lookup yields CDR1 SGHKS and CDR2 YYEKEE (reference sequence). In DNA form, the CDR3 reads TGTGCCAGCAGCTTGGAAGGGGCCAGCCTCTATGGCTACACCTTC. Protein: CASSLEGASLYGYTF.

Only a few counts were recorded for this clonotype. The V gene is TRBV4-3, the J gene TRBJ2-7; 7 nucleotides agree with TRBD2. CDR3 length: 15 amino acids. The junction had 4 bases not matched to a gene; V was cut back by 0 bases and J by 2 bases. The germline gives CDR1 LGHNA, CDR2 YSLEER. The CDR3 reads CASSQDLGTTYEQYF. Written as DNA, the CDR3 is TGCGCCAGCAGCCAAGATCTGGGGACTACCTACGAGCAGTACTTC.

The rearrangement links TRBV6-5 to TRBJ2-1; 7 bases fit TRBD1. The V segment lost 0 bases and the J segment 1 base; nucleotides outside the gene matches: 3. Germline CDR1 and CDR2: MNHEY and SVGAGI. CDR3 size: 16 residues. In DNA form, the CDR3 reads TGTGCCAGCAGTTACTCACGCAGGGGGTCCTACAATGAGCAGTTCTTC. The encoded protein is CASSYSRRGSYNEQFF.

This clonotype was picked up a small number of times. The CDR3 DNA follows: TGTGCCAGCAGTTCCCCACTTCTCTATGGCTACACCTTC. Translating it yields CASSSPLLYGYTF. The chain is built from TRBV7-2 and TRBJ1-2; D uncertain. V dropped 6 bases and J dropped 4 bases, with 12 bases sitting between them. Per the germline V gene, CDR1 is SGHTA and CDR2 is FQGNSA. The CDR3 contains 13 residues.

This clonotype was seen only a few times. The chain carries TRBV4-1 and TRBJ1-1; D possibly corresponds to TRBD1 (6 bases). V was clipped by 1 base and J by 5 bases, with 17 bases between them. Germline V CDR1 and CDR2: MGHRA, YSYEKL. This CDR3 is built from 16 residues. CDR3 DNA: TGCGCCAGCAGCCAAGCTGAGACCGAGGGGGATACTGAAGCTTTCTTT. It yields the protein CASSQAETEGDTEAFF.

The V gene is TRBV27, the J gene TRBJ2-7, with a possible D match to TRBD1 (6 bases). The CDR3 spans 13 residues. Trimming stripped 4 bases from V and 5 bases from J, with 12 bases between. Germline V gene data show CDR1 as MNHEY and CDR2 as SMNVEV (reference sequence). CDR3 region: CASSCTGNHEQYF. As DNA, the CDR3 is TGTGCCAGCAGTTGCACAGGGAACCACGAGCAGTACTTC.

As to this clonotype: Germline is not matched at one junction end, which may reflect a read error. CDR3 region: CASSHRAGDDTEAFF. In nucleotides, the CDR3 is TGTGCCAGCAGCCACCGCGCGGGGGACGACACTGAGGCTTTCTTT. The chain uses TRBV16 and TRBJ1-1; D might be TRBD1 (5 bases). Germline lookup yields CDR1 KGHSY and CDR2 FQNENV. This CDR3 comprises 15 residues.

The chain couples TRBV7-6 to TRBJ1-1; 9 nucleotides line up with TRBD1. The V gene end was trimmed by 1 base and the J gene end by 4 bases; junction bases not matched to a gene: 10. The germline V gene has CDR1 SGHVS and CDR2 FNYEAQ. The CDR3 contains 17 residues. The CDR3 DNA follows: TGTGCCAGCAGCTTAGGCGGGACAGGGCTTATAGCCACTGAAGCTTTCTTT. Translation: CASSLGGTGLIATEAFF.

The chain has TRBV29-1 and TRBJ1-1, with D unclear. The germline V gene has CDR1 SQVTM and CDR2 ANQGSEA. This CDR3 is built from 13 residues. Between the trimmed V and J ends, which lost 4 bases and 0 bases, there was a span of 9 bases. The CDR3 is CSVGKVMNTEAFF. As DNA, the CDR3 is TGCAGCGTTGGGAAAGTCATGAACACTGAAGCTTTCTTT. Looking up the rest from reference TRBV29-1 and TRBJ1-1 gives the full variable domain: SAVISQKPSRDICQRGTSLTIQCQVDSQVTMMFWYRQQPGQSLTLIATANQGSEATYESGFVIDKFPISRPNLTFSTLTVSNMSPEDSSIYLCSVGKVMNTEAFFGQGTRLTVV.

This clonotype was found many times. The rearrangement joins TRBV6-6 to TRBJ2-5; tentative D call: TRBD2 (5 bases). CDR1 MNHNY and CDR2 SVGAGI come from the germline V gene (reference sequence). The CDR3 length is 14 residues. Trimming pared 0 bases from V and 5 bases from J, leaving 10 bases between. CDR3 in DNA: TGTGCCAGCAGTTACTCGACGGGATTGGAGACCCAGTACTTC. This gives the protein CASSYSTGLETQYF.

This clonotype was seen only once. The chain is built from TRBV18 and TRBJ2-2, with D unresolved. There are 14 residues in the CDR3. V was clipped by 5 bases and J by 2 bases, with 9 bases between them. In germline, CDR1 is KGHSH, CDR2 LQKENI. CDR3 amino acids: CASSIRPNTGELFF. In DNA, the CDR3 is TGTGCCAGCTCAATAAGACCCAACACCGGGGAGCTGTTTTTT.

As concerns this clonotype: At one end the junction does not follow the germline gene, possibly because of a read error. This chain joins TRBV5-5 and TRBJ1-6; no reliable D call. The CDR3 spans 14 residues. Germline CDR1 is SGHKS and CDR2 is YYEKEE (reference sequence). CDR3 nucleotides: TGTGACAGCACCAATGATGGTATGGGTTCACCCCTCCACTTT. The encoded protein is CDSTNDGMGSPLHF.

This clonotype was recorded a few times. The chain joins TRBV29-1 to TRBJ2-7; TRBD1 aligns across 8 bases. Germline V gives CDR1 SQVTM, CDR2 ANQGSEA. Unmatched junction bases numbered 9, after V lost 6 bases and J lost 5 bases. The CDR3 is made up of 13 amino acids. CDR3 protein: CSVANRGMDEQYF. CDR3 bases: TGCAGCGTCGCTAACAGGGGGATGGACGAGCAGTACTTC.

About this clonotype itself: This may come from a read error, since a much larger clone is one base off. The V call is TRBV10-3, the J call TRBJ1-4, with D possibly being TRBD1 (5 bases). The length of the CDR3 is 13 residues. Per the germline V gene, CDR1 is ENHRY and CDR2 is SYGVKD. The V end was cut by 5 bases, the J end by 10 bases, with 14 bases between. The CDR3 DNA follows: TGTGCCATCAGTCGCGCCGGGGGACCAAAACTGTTTTTT. The encoded protein is CAISRAGGPKLFF.

The chain employs TRBV4-1 and TRBJ2-7; maybe TRBD2 (6 bases). V gave up 0 bases and J gave up 3 bases, with 12 bases separating them. The CDR3 contains 15 residues. Germline CDR1 is MGHRA and CDR2 is YSYEKL. The CDR3 loop is CASSQEGTEHYEQYF. CDR3 DNA: TGCGCCAGCAGCCAAGAAGGGACTGAGCACTACGAGCAGTACTTC.

The gene calls are TRBV6-1 and TRBJ2-1, with TRBD1 matching over 10 bases. The CDR3 sequence is 15 residues long. Germline V CDR1 and CDR2: MNHNS, SASEGT. The J segment lost 9 bases and the V segment lost 6 bases, leaving 11 bases of the junction unmatched. The CDR3 DNA reads TGTGCCAGCAGCGAACCGGGACAGGGGTTCTTTGAGCAGTTCTTC. Its translation is CASSEPGQGFFEQFF.

This chain uses TRBV4-1 with TRBJ1-2, with D maybe TRBD1 (5 bases). This CDR3 spans 12 amino acids. The germline V and J ends were trimmed by 5 bases and 8 bases, with 12 bases remaining between them. CDR1 and CDR2 from the germline V gene are MGHRA and YSYEKL. CDR3 loop: CASSARGVGYTF. The CDR3 bases are TGCGCCAGCAGCGCCCGGGGGGTCGGCTACACCTTC.

V is TRBV7-8 and J is TRBJ1-4, with 9 bases matching TRBD1. Unmatched junction bases numbered 5, after V lost 7 bases and J lost 5 bases. The CDR3 runs to 14 residues. Germline V CDR1 and CDR2: SGHVS, FQNEAQ. The CDR3 region is CASIIGTGNEKLFF. The CDR3 nucleotides are TGTGCCAGCATAATCGGGACAGGGAATGAAAAACTGTTTTTT.

This clonotype has just a few counts. The V gene is TRBV3-1, the J gene TRBJ1-4; D might be TRBD1 (6 bases). CDR3 length: 14 amino acids. V was pared by 1 base and J by 5 bases, with 8 bases between. CDR1 is LGHDT, CDR2 YNNKEL, per germline (reference sequence). CDR3 protein: CASSQGGGNEKLFF. CDR3 sequence (DNA): TGTGCCAGCAGCCAAGGAGGGGGAAATGAAAAACTGTTTTTT.